This entry lists 27 T cell receptor beta chains sequenced from one sample in a study of Ad26.COV2.S vaccination and SARS-CoV-2 variants. The repertoire was sequenced with immunoSEQ multiplex PCR; TCRdb's copy has only in-frame clones and lacks some. The data show about 350,000 clones, about 91% seen once. The sample here was peripheral blood, taken after recovery from COVID-19. The receptors were sampled from a human donor who had recovered from COVID-19.

This clone was observed once. This chain joins TRBV9 and TRBJ2-5; TRBD2 might be the D (6 bases). The CDR3 is made up of 13 amino acids. Deletions cut 3 bases from V and 4 bases from J, with 10 bases between. Germline values: CDR1 SGDLS, CDR2 YYNGEE. The CDR3 region is CASSAGTAETQYF. The CDR3 DNA sequence: TGTGCCAGCAGCGCGGGGACTGCAGAGACCCAGTACTTC.

This clone appeared a single time. The CDR3 nucleotides are TGTGCCAGCAGCCCCACGGGACAGCTGACCTATGGCTACACCTTC. Translated: CASSPTGQLTYGYTF. This chain joins TRBV5-6 and TRBJ1-2; TRBD1 matches at 7 bases. V shed 4 bases and J 4 bases; nucleotides not matched to a gene: 10. CDR1 is SGHDT, CDR2 YYEEEE, per germline. This CDR3 region has 15 residues.

The chain is built from TRBV5-4 and TRBJ2-3, with D unresolved. Germline CDR1 SGHNT, CDR2 YYREEE (reference sequence). The CDR3 length is 14 residues. V was clipped by 3 bases and J by 7 bases, with 15 bases between them. The CDR3, as DNA: TGTGCCAGCAGCTCCGGACGAGCTACGTATACGCAGTATTTT. The encoded protein is CASSSGRATYTQYF.

This sequence joins TRBV4-2 and TRBJ2-1; 8 nucleotides line up with TRBD2. Germline V gives CDR1 LGHNA, CDR2 YNFKEQ. The junction had 4 bases not matched to a gene; V was cut back by 3 bases and J by 0 bases. This CDR3 spans 16 amino acids. CDR3 bases: TGTGCCAGCAGCCAGGGGGGGACTAGCTCCTACAATGAGCAGTTCTTC. This translates into CASSQGGTSSYNEQFF.

A remark on this clone: Other DNA sequences in the sample encode the same CDR3. The chain is built from TRBV7-2 and TRBJ1-5, with D hard to call. CDR1 is SGHTA, CDR2 FQGNSA, per germline. The CDR3 loop spans 12 amino acids. Trimming left V 5 bases short and J 7 bases short, with 9 bases between. CDR3 DNA sequence: TGTGCCAGCAGCCCGCCGGGACAGCCCCAGCATTTT. Translating gives CASSPPGQPQHF.

The chain joins TRBV6-5 to TRBJ1-6, with D uncertain. Germline lookup yields CDR1 MNHEY and CDR2 SVGAGI. This CDR3 spans 15 amino acids. Trimming removed 3 bases at V and 4 bases at J, with 10 bases between. CDR3 protein: CASSYIAGYNSPLHF. The CDR3 nucleotides are TGTGCCAGCAGTTATATTGCAGGTTATAATTCACCCCTCCACTTT.

The chain has TRBV18 and TRBJ1-5; 8 bases agree with TRBD1. The V segment lost 3 bases and the J segment 7 bases; nucleotides outside the gene matches: 8. Germline loops: CDR1 KGHSH, CDR2 LQKENI. CDR3 length equals 15 residues. In DNA form, the CDR3 reads TGTGCCAGCTCACCCTCCGGGACAGGTCCACAGCCCCAGCATTTT. This gives the protein CASSPSGTGPQPQHF.

The chain employs TRBV6-2 or TRBV6-3 and TRBJ2-5; 11 nucleotides line up with TRBD2. Germline CDR1 MNHEY, CDR2 SVGEGT. V lost 4 bases, J lost 4 bases, and 8 bases stayed unmatched. This CDR3 has 16 amino acids. CDR3 residues: CASSSPLAGGRETQYF. CDR3 nucleotide sequence: TGTGCCAGCAGTTCCCCCCTAGCGGGGGGACGAGAGACCCAGTACTTC.

The chain carries TRBV19 and TRBJ1-1; D not resolved. Trimming left V 3 bases short and J 1 base short, with 9 bases between. CDR1 LNHDA and CDR2 SQIVND come from the germline V gene (reference sequence). The CDR3 loop spans 14 amino acids. CDR3 amino acids: CASSIEVRNTEAFF. CDR3 coding DNA: TGTGCCAGTAGTATTGAGGTGAGGAACACTGAAGCTTTCTTT.

The chain has TRBV4-1 and TRBJ2-7; D call uncertain. This CDR3 contains 14 residues. Germline assignment: CDR1 MGHRA and CDR2 YSYEKL. V was trimmed by 1 base and J by 6 bases, leaving 13 bases between them. The CDR3 DNA reads as TGCGCCAGCAGCCAAGGAAGAACTACCGTCGAGCAGTACTTC. Translated: CASSQGRTTVEQYF.

This clone has a handful of counts. The chain joins TRBV6-6 to TRBJ1-3; D unresolved. This CDR3 is 14 amino acids long. Per germline, CDR1 MNHNY and CDR2 SVGAGI (reference sequence). Trimming left V 8 bases short and J 4 bases short, with 15 bases between. This CDR3 reads CASGVEGVGNTIYF. The CDR3 DNA sequence: TGTGCCAGCGGGGTCGAGGGAGTAGGAAACACCATATATTTT.

The chain employs TRBV5-5 and TRBJ2-1; 13 positions match TRBD2. CDR1 and CDR2 (germline): SGHKS, YYEKEE (reference sequence). V lost 4 bases to trimming and J lost 3 bases; unmatched junction nucleotides: 4. The CDR3 totals 16 residues. The CDR3 region has the DNA TGTGCCAGCAGCACTGGGACTAGCGGGGTCTACAATGAGCAGTTCTTC. Amino acid sequence: CASSTGTSGVYNEQFF.

This chain uses TRBV14 with TRBJ2-4, with TRBD1 identical over 7 bases. The CDR3 length is 17 residues. After removal of 2 bases from V and 4 bases from J, the junction contained 11 bases not matched to a gene. CDR1 and CDR2 from the germline V gene are SGHDN and FVKESK. For the CDR3, the DNA is TGTGCCAGCAGCCAATCCCGTACAGGGGCATCAAAAAACATTCAGTACTTC. Its protein product is CASSQSRTGASKNIQYF.

The CDR3 reads CASGLAGSYEQYF. The CDR3, as DNA: TGTGCCAGTGGACTAGCGGGGTCCTACGAGCAGTACTTC. The chain couples TRBV12-3 or TRBV12-4 to TRBJ2-7, with 12 bases identical to TRBD2. CDR3 length: 13 amino acids. V dropped 9 bases and J dropped 1; count of bases not matched to a gene: 1.

The genes are TRBV29-1 and TRBJ2-7; tentative D call: TRBD2 (6 bases). CDR3 length: 13 residues. In germline, CDR1 is SQVTM, CDR2 ANQGSEA. Trimming took 3 bases from V and 1 from J, leaving 10 bases between them. For the CDR3, the DNA is TGCAGCGTTGACGGGGGATCGTCCTACGAGCAGTACTTC. Its protein is CSVDGGSSYEQYF.

J is TRBJ1-1 and V is TRBV12-3 or TRBV12-4; D is undetermined. V was cut by 3 bases and J by 3 bases, with 8 bases left in between. This CDR3 region has 13 residues. The CDR3 is CASSFGRDTEAFF. The CDR3 bases are TGTGCCAGCAGTTTTGGTAGGGACACTGAAGCTTTCTTT.

The chain carries TRBV5-4 and TRBJ2-7, with D unresolved. Germline-derived CDR1 and CDR2 are SGHNT and YYREEE (reference sequence). The ends were cut back, 4 bases at V and 2 bases at J, with 10 bases in the middle. This CDR3 contains 13 residues. DNA for the CDR3: TGTGCCAGCAGCAAGGACCGGGCCTACGAGCAGTACTTC. As protein: CASSKDRAYEQYF.

The rearrangement links TRBV27 to TRBJ1-1, with a tentative D call TRBD1 (5 bases). This CDR3 has 14 residues. The ends were cut back, 4 bases at V and 5 bases at J, with 14 bases in the middle. Germline assignment: CDR1 MNHEY and CDR2 SMNVEV (reference sequence). As DNA, the CDR3 is TGTGCCAGCAGTTATCTAGGGGAAGGAACTGAAGCTTTCTTT. Translated, it gives CASSYLGEGTEAFF.

The chain has TRBV7-9 and TRBJ2-2; TRBD2 agrees at 8 bases. V lost 6 bases, J lost 9 bases, and 12 bases stayed unmatched. This CDR3 comprises 15 residues. Germline V gene sequence: CDR1 SEHNR, CDR2 FQNEAQ (reference sequence). The CDR3 DNA is TGTGCCAGCAGTTCAATGGTAGCGGGGTCCTGGGAGCTGTTTTTT. As protein: CASSSMVAGSWELFF.

The genes are TRBV5-1 and TRBJ1-1, with D hard to call. This CDR3 spans 12 amino acids. CDR1 is SGHRS and CDR2 is YFSETQ in the germline V gene. V lost 2 bases and J lost 6, with 8 bases in between. The CDR3 nucleotides read TGCGCCAGCAGCTTTCCAGGAGCTGAAGCTTTCTTT. Residues: CASSFPGAEAFF.

The V call is TRBV10-1, the J call TRBJ2-5; a weak D match, TRBD2 (5 bases). The germline V gene has CDR1 WNHNN and CDR2 SYGVQD (reference sequence). Trimming shortened V by 4 bases and J by 2 bases, and 11 bases separated the two germline ends. CDR3 length: 14 residues. This CDR3 reads CASSVRAPQETQYF. CDR3 bases: TGCGCCAGCAGTGTGAGGGCCCCACAAGAGACCCAGTACTTC.

The V gene is TRBV27, the J gene TRBJ1-5; no clear D. This CDR3 is 13 amino acids long. V lost 0 bases, J lost 9 bases, and 9 bases lay in between. Germline CDR1 reads MNHEY; CDR2 reads SMNVEV (reference sequence). In nucleotides, the CDR3 is TGTGCCAGCAGTTTATCGAGCGGGTGGCCCCAGCATTTT. It yields the protein CASSLSSGWPQHF.

The chain joins TRBV25-1 to TRBJ2-5; perhaps TRBD2 as D (6 bases). There are 15 residues in the CDR3. In germline, CDR1 is MGHDK, CDR2 SYGVNS. Trimming left V 2 bases short and J 6 bases short, with 16 bases between. In DNA, the CDR3 is TGTGCCAGCAGTGAACCGACTAGGGCCCGGAAGACCCAGTACTTC. As protein: CASSEPTRARKTQYF.

In its sample, this clone was seen once. The CDR3 loop reads CASSVDPETEAFF. CDR3 bases: TGTGCCAGCAGCGTAGATCCCGAAACTGAAGCTTTCTTT. The chain combines TRBV9 with TRBJ1-1; D not resolved. V was shortened by 0 bases and J by 5 bases, with 8 bases between the two germline ends. This CDR3 is built from 13 residues. Germline CDR1 is SGDLS and CDR2 is YYNGEE.

This clone appeared once. This sequence joins TRBV27 and TRBJ2-1; the match to TRBD1 covers 8 bases. This CDR3 is 17 amino acids long. The V segment lost 6 bases and the J segment 7 bases; nucleotides outside the gene matches: 17. Germline CDR1 and CDR2: MNHEY and SMNVEV (reference sequence). The CDR3: CASSLGWGQGARNEQFF. The CDR3 region has the DNA TGTGCCAGCAGCCTCGGGTGGGGCCAGGGGGCTCGGAATGAGCAGTTCTTC.

As regards this clone: Other DNA sequences in the same sample also yield this CDR3. This chain joins TRBV5-1 and TRBJ2-5; D gene ambiguous. The germline V and J ends were trimmed by 3 bases and 3 bases, with 3 bases remaining between them. Germline loops: CDR1 SGHRS, CDR2 YFSETQ. CDR3 length: 11 amino acids. CDR3 sequence reads: CASSSKETQYF. Written as DNA, the CDR3 is TGCGCCAGCAGCTCAAAAGAGACCCAGTACTTC.

The rearrangement joins TRBV27 to TRBJ2-7; 9 nucleotides match TRBD1. CDR1 and CDR2 from the germline V gene are MNHEY and SMNVEV (reference sequence). V dropped 6 bases and J dropped 0; count of bases not matched to a gene: 6. The CDR3 covers 15 residues. The chain's CDR3 is CASSSRDRVSYEQYF. DNA for the CDR3: TGTGCCAGCAGCTCCCGGGACAGGGTCTCCTACGAGCAGTACTTC.